A single sample gave rise to the 27 T cell receptor beta chains below, sequenced in a study of T cell repertoires in cytomegalovirus infection. These receptors' targets are unknown. TCRdb passed the reads through MiXCR, listing each CDR3 protein once. The table shows about 160,000 distinct CDR3 sequences, with roughly 22% occurring only once. This specimen was CD8+ T cells from cultured PBMCs, taken from culture after CMV antigen stimulation. These receptors all come from a human donor in good health (CMV status not recorded). Some clones in this sample may be carry-over from other donors' samples.

The table lists this clonotype with many counts. The J gene is TRBJ1-3, the V gene TRBV4-3; D not certain. The CDR3 is 17 residues long. Trimming removed 0 bases from V and 0 bases from J, with 12 bases in between. Germline V CDR1 and CDR2: LGHNA, YSLEER. The CDR3: CASSQEASPGSGNTIYF. The CDR3 nucleotides are TGCGCCAGCAGCCAAGAGGCGTCGCCTGGCTCTGGAAACACCATATATTTT.

The genes are TRBV12-3 or TRBV12-4 and TRBJ2-2; 7 bases align to TRBD2. Trimming at V came to 5 bases and at J to 6 bases, leaving 3 bases not matched to a gene. CDR3 length: 13 amino acids. The CDR3 reads CASSRGGAGELFF. The CDR3 nucleotides are TGTGCCAGCAGTCGTGGGGGGGCCGGGGAGCTGTTTTTT.

V and J are TRBV7-3 and TRBJ2-7; D is undetermined. The CDR3 extends over 10 amino acids. The germline V gene has CDR1 SGHTA and CDR2 FQGTGA. V dropped 6 bases and J dropped 4 bases, with 4 bases sitting between them. The CDR3 loop reads CASSPYEQYF. Written as DNA, the CDR3 is TGTGCCAGCAGTCCTTACGAGCAGTACTTC.

In this sample, this clonotype turned up a few times. The chain employs TRBV7-2 and TRBJ1-4, with 7 positions matching TRBD1. CDR3 size: 16 residues. The V and J ends lost 5 bases and 4 bases, in that order; junction bases with no gene match: 10. The germline gives CDR1 SGHTA, CDR2 FQGNSA. CDR3 sequence reads: CASSPQGGVVNEKLFF. CDR3 nucleotide sequence: TGTGCCAGCAGCCCCCAGGGGGGTGTAGTTAATGAAAAACTGTTTTTT.

V is TRBV7-9 and J is TRBJ2-7; D ambiguous. With 1 base removed from V and 2 bases from J, the gap between germline ends came to 12 bases. CDR3 length equals 15 residues. The germline CDR1 and CDR2 sequences are SEHNR and FQNEAQ (reference sequence). The CDR3 spells CASSLVTDATYEQYF. CDR3 DNA: TGTGCCAGCAGCTTAGTCACGGATGCAACCTACGAGCAGTACTTC.

In this sample, this clonotype turned up a few times. This chain connects TRBV12-3 or TRBV12-4 to TRBJ1-1, with unresolved D. V was trimmed by 5 bases and J by 13 bases, leaving 17 bases between them. CDR3 length: 12 amino acids. The DNA for the CDR3 is TGTGCCAGCAGTGGACTAGAACGAAAATGTTTCTTT. Its protein is CASSGLERKCFF.

The chain couples TRBV19 to TRBJ1-1, with 9 bases identical to TRBD1. V lost 3 bases to trimming and J lost 7 bases; unmatched junction nucleotides: 9. The CDR3 spans 15 residues. The germline V gene has CDR1 LNHDA and CDR2 SQIVND (reference sequence). For the CDR3, the DNA is TGTGCCAGTAGTATCATTCCGGGACAGGGCATTGAAGCTTTCTTT. This translates into CASSIIPGQGIEAFF.

This clonotype was seen a few times. V and J are TRBV27 and TRBJ1-2; 7 nucleotides align to TRBD1. The J segment lost 4 bases and the V segment lost 5 bases, leaving 10 bases of the junction unmatched. The CDR3 extends over 15 amino acids. Germline CDR1 reads MNHEY; CDR2 reads SMNVEV (reference sequence). The CDR3: CASSPTAGQIYGYTF. Here the CDR3 DNA reads TGTGCCAGCAGTCCCACCGCGGGACAGATCTATGGCTACACCTTC.

This clonotype came up a few times. This chain links TRBV4-1 with TRBJ2-3, with D hard to call. V was cut by 2 bases and J by 2 bases, with 11 bases left in between. Germline CDR1 MGHRA, CDR2 YSYEKL. The CDR3 extends over 15 amino acids. The CDR3 region has the DNA TGCGCCAGCAGCCAACATCAGAGGAACACAGATACGCAGTATTTT. This codes for CASSQHQRNTDTQYF.

V and J are TRBV27 and TRBJ2-5; D is uncertain. The V gene's germline CDR1 is MNHEY and CDR2 SMNVEV (reference sequence). The V end lost 1 base, the J end lost 2 bases, and 5 bases lay between the germline ends. The CDR3 consists of 13 residues. CDR3 amino acids: CASSLWGQETQYF. Written as DNA, the CDR3 is TGTGCCAGCAGTTTATGGGGACAAGAGACCCAGTACTTC.

The CDR3 region is CASSSPAGGGYTF. CDR3 nucleotide sequence: TGTGCCAGCAGCTCACCCGCTGGCGGCGGCTACACCTTC. The chain couples TRBV27 to TRBJ1-2; D is undetermined. The length of the CDR3 is 13 residues. The germline V and J ends were trimmed by 6 bases and 8 bases, with 16 bases remaining between them. CDR1 MNHEY and CDR2 SMNVEV come from the germline V gene (reference sequence).

The gene calls are TRBV6-2 or TRBV6-3 and TRBJ1-1; D is unclear. The CDR3 loop spans 18 amino acids. In germline, CDR1 is MNHEY, CDR2 SVGEGT. Trimming left V 6 bases short and J 7 bases short, with 30 bases between. For the CDR3, the DNA is TGTGCCAGCAGAAAAGGGTCCCGATCTTTGGTGTGGGCTGGTGAAGCTTTCTTT. It specifies CASRKGSRSLVWAGEAFF.

The chain is built from TRBV7-9 and TRBJ1-2; 7 bases line up with TRBD1. This CDR3 has 17 residues. The germline V gene has CDR1 SEHNR and CDR2 FQNEAQ (reference sequence). The J segment lost 5 bases and the V segment lost 5 bases, leaving 17 bases of the junction unmatched. The CDR3 DNA follows: TGTGCCAGCAGCGGATACCGGGACAGCCAAGTAGAGTATGGCTACACCTTC. Translating gives CASSGYRDSQVEYGYTF.

V and J are TRBV12-3 or TRBV12-4 and TRBJ2-1; D is undetermined. The CDR3 consists of 12 residues. Trimming took off 3 bases at V and 7 bases at J, with 7 bases between the two ends. The CDR3 sequence: CASSFGQNEQFF. The CDR3 DNA reads TGTGCCAGCAGTTTTGGTCAGAATGAGCAGTTCTTC.

This clonotype turned up a few times. This rearrangement joins TRBV7-8 to TRBJ1-6; no definite D call. This CDR3 spans 14 amino acids. Germline assignment: CDR1 SGHVS and CDR2 FQNEAQ. V lost 7 bases to trimming and J lost 7 bases, with 14 bases between them. CDR3: CASTKNPQNSPLHF. The CDR3 DNA follows: TGTGCCAGCACGAAAAATCCCCAGAATTCACCCCTCCACTTT. The complete variable domain, with remaining parts taken from reference TRBV7-8 and TRBJ1-6, reads GAGVSQSPRYKVAKRGQDVALRCDPISGHVSLFWYQQALGQGPEFLTYFQNEAQLDKSGLPSDRFFAERPEGSVSTLKIQRTQQEDSAVYLCASTKNPQNSPLHFGNGTRLTVT.

On this clonotype: A read error is likely, as this CDR3 ends without the conserved phenylalanine or tryptophan. The genes are TRBV11-2 and TRBJ2-1; 12 nucleotides line up with TRBD2. Unmatched junction bases numbered 6, after V lost 5 bases and J lost 4 bases. This CDR3 region has 16 residues. Germline CDR1 SGHAT, CDR2 FQNNGV. CDR3 sequence reads: CASSLSTSGGYNEQFL. The CDR3 bases are TGTGCCAGCAGCCTCTCCACTAGCGGGGGGTACAATGAGCAGTTCTTG.

This clonotype has just one count. The V call is TRBV20-1, the J call TRBJ1-5; D is perhaps TRBD1 (6 bases). CDR1 and CDR2 from the germline V gene are DFQATT and SNEGSKA (reference sequence). Trimming took 6 bases from V and 6 from J, leaving 21 bases between them. The CDR3 length is 15 residues. The CDR3: CSAASGGVSGQPQHF. CDR3 in DNA: TGCAGTGCCGCCTCGGGGGGCGTCTCTGGTCAGCCCCAGCATTTT.

This clonotype was detected only a few times. V gene TRBV12-3 or TRBV12-4 combines with J gene TRBJ1-5; D is undetermined. This CDR3 is 13 amino acids long. V lost 3 bases to trimming and J lost 1 base, with 4 bases between them. CDR3 residues: CASSFKSNQPQHF. CDR3 bases: TGTGCCAGCAGTTTCAAGAGCAATCAGCCCCAGCATTTT.

This chain joins TRBV7-6 and TRBJ1-1; a possible D gene is TRBD1 (5 bases). The germline V gene encodes CDR1 SGHVS and CDR2 FNYEAQ. V was cut by 2 bases and J by 6 bases, with 7 bases left in between. CDR3 length equals 12 residues. CDR3 coding DNA: TGTGCCAGCAGCTTACGGGGGGCTGAAGCTTTCTTT. Translating it yields CASSLRGAEAFF.

V and J are TRBV6-6 and TRBJ2-5; unclear D gene. Germline lookup yields CDR1 MNHNY and CDR2 SVGAGI (reference sequence). V lost 2 bases and J 3 bases, leaving 10 bases between the germline ends. CDR3 length: 14 residues. The CDR3 nucleotides read TGTGCCAGCAGTTACAAAAGCAACGAAGAGACCCAGTACTTC. Its translation is CASSYKSNEETQYF.

The genes are TRBV29-1 and TRBJ2-3; tentatively, D is TRBD1 or TRBD2 (5 bases each). Trimming cost V 4 bases and J 2 bases, with 10 bases left between them. Germline V CDR1 and CDR2: SQVTM, ANQGSEA. The CDR3 extends over 13 amino acids. CDR3 DNA sequence: TGCAGCGTTGCCGGGACGGACACAGATACGCAGTATTTT. Protein sequence: CSVAGTDTDTQYF.

This clonotype was observed a few times. V is TRBV27 and J is TRBJ2-3; either TRBD1 or TRBD2 may fit D (5 bases each). Germline loops: CDR1 MNHEY, CDR2 SMNVEV (reference sequence). This CDR3 is built from 15 residues. Trimming shortened V by 3 bases and J by 8 bases, and 18 bases separated the two germline ends. The CDR3, as DNA: TGTGCCAGCAGTTTTTACCGGGGCCGCGACGCTACGCAGTATTTT. This sequence encodes CASSFYRGRDATQYF.

The chain links TRBV7-9 to TRBJ1-2; D unclear. CDR3 length: 15 amino acids. In germline, CDR1 is SEHNR, CDR2 FQNEAQ (reference sequence). Trimming took 3 bases from V and 2 from J, leaving 13 bases between them. This chain's CDR3 is CASSLSEGTNYGYTF. For the CDR3, the DNA is TGTGCCAGCAGCTTGTCAGAGGGTACCAACTATGGCTACACCTTC.

In its sample, this clonotype was seen a few times. The gene calls are TRBV25-1 and TRBJ1-1; possibly TRBD1 for D (5 bases). Germline lookup yields CDR1 MGHDK and CDR2 SYGVNS. The CDR3 is 16 residues long. Trimming took off 7 bases at V and 6 bases at J, with 24 bases between the two ends. The CDR3 here is CASTSLTRGEGSEAFF. DNA for the CDR3: TGTGCCAGCACCTCCCTCACCCGGGGCGAGGGCTCTGAAGCTTTCTTT.

The V and J genes are TRBV27 and TRBJ2-7, with D maybe TRBD1 (5 bases). The CDR3 consists of 14 residues. Trimming shortened V by 5 bases and J by 4 bases, and 15 bases separated the two germline ends. The germline gives CDR1 MNHEY, CDR2 SMNVEV (reference sequence). This CDR3 is CASSPDTSAYEQYF. The CDR3 nucleotides read TGTGCCAGCAGTCCGGACACCTCCGCGTACGAGCAGTACTTC.

This clonotype was seen only a few times. The J gene is TRBJ2-7, the V gene TRBV7-8, with D uncertain. The CDR3 has 13 amino acids. Germline values: CDR1 SGHVS, CDR2 FQNEAQ. V was trimmed by 1 base and J by 5 bases, leaving 9 bases between them. The CDR3 loop reads CASSLGAIDEQYF. In DNA form, the CDR3 reads TGTGCCAGCAGCTTAGGAGCGATCGACGAGCAGTACTTC. Complete variable domain (other parts from reference TRBV7-8 and TRBJ2-7): GAGVSQSPRYKVAKRGQDVALRCDPISGHVSLFWYQQALGQGPEFLTYFQNEAQLDKSGLPSDRFFAERPEGSVSTLKIQRTQQEDSAVYLCASSLGAIDEQYFGPGTRLTVT.

The chain links TRBV19 to TRBJ1-2, with 9 bases identical to TRBD1. This CDR3 region has 15 residues. With V trimmed by 3 bases and J by 7 bases, 9 bases remained unmatched. CDR1 and CDR2 (germline): LNHDA, SQIVND (reference sequence). This CDR3 reads CASSITSGTGFGYTF. As DNA, the CDR3 is TGTGCCAGTAGTATTACGAGCGGGACAGGGTTTGGCTACACCTTC.